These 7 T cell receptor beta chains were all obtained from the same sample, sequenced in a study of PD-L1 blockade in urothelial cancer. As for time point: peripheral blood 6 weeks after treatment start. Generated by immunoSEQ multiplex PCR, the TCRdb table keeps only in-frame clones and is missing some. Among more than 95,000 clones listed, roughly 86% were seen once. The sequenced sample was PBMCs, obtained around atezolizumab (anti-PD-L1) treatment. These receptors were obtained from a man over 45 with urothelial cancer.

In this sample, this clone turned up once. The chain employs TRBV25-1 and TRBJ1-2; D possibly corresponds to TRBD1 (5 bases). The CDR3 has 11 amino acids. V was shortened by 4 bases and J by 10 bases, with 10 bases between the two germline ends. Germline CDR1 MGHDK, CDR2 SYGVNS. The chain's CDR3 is CASSVVGAYTF. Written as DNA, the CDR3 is TGTGCCAGCAGTGTAGTTGGGGCCTACACCTTC.

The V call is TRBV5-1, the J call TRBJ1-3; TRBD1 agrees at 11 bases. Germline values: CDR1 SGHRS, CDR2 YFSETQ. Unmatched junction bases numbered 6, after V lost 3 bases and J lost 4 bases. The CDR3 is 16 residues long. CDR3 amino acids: CASSYGQGASGNTIYF. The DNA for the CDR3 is TGCGCCAGCAGCTACGGACAGGGGGCTTCAGGAAACACCATATATTTT.

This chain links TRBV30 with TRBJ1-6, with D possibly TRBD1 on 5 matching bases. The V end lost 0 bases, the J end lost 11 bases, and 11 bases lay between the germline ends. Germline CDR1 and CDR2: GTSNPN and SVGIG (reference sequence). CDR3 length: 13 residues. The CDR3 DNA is TGTGCCTGGAGTGTACGACAGCGGGCACCCCTCCACTTT. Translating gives CAWSVRQRAPLHF.

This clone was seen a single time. The CDR3 DNA follows: TGTGCCAGCAGTCCGTCGCCCGGAAAACTGTTTTTT. Its protein product is CASSPSPGKLFF. The chain links TRBV28 to TRBJ1-4; D gene uncertain. The CDR3 contains 12 residues. With 5 bases removed from V and 10 bases from J, the gap between germline ends came to 11 bases. Germline V gene lookup returns CDR1 MDHEN and CDR2 SYDVKM.

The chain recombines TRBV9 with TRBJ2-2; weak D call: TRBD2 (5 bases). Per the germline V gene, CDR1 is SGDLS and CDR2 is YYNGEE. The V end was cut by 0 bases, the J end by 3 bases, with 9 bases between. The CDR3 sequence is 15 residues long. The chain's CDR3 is CASSVGRSDTGELFF. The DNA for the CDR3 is TGTGCCAGCAGCGTAGGGAGGTCCGACACCGGGGAGCTGTTTTTT.

The CDR3 DNA reads as TGCGCCAGCAGCTTGTTCGCTAGCGGGAGTTCGGGGCACGAGCAGTACTTC. Its protein product is CASSLFASGSSGHEQYF. The genes are TRBV5-1 and TRBJ2-7; 10 nucleotides line up with TRBD2. CDR3 length: 17 amino acids. V was pared by 1 base and J by 5 bases, with 12 bases of the junction left unmatched. Germline-derived CDR1 and CDR2 are SGHRS and YFSETQ.

CDR3 region: CASSHSGTGGEKLFF. Written as DNA, the CDR3 is TGTGCCAGCTCACATTCCGGGACAGGGGGTGAAAAACTGTTTTTT. The chain carries TRBV18 and TRBJ1-4, with 11 bases identical to TRBD1. The germline CDR1 and CDR2 sequences are KGHSH and LQKENI. This CDR3 has 15 amino acids. V lost 4 bases and J lost 7; bases outside the gene matches: 5.